This passage covers 13 T cell receptor beta chains from one sample sequenced in a study of blood T cells in healthy people across ages. With a J-beta primer mix and a sample-barcoded 5' primer, a second PCR ran about 7 to 12 cycles. TCRdb processed the 5' RACE reads anew with MiXCR; each CDR3 protein has one entry. The data contain around 1,700,000 distinct CDR3 sequences, 28% of them singletons. Input material: blood. Source of these receptors: a woman in her 30s in good health.

A note on this clonotype: A read error is possible here, since a much larger clone lies one base away. The rearrangement links TRBV9 to TRBJ2-5; D gene uncertain. The J call may be incorrect, as the DNA end agrees better with TRBJ2-7. The CDR3 covers 12 residues. CDR1 is SGDLS and CDR2 is YYNGEE in the germline V gene. The CDR3 region is CTSSVLAYEQYF. The CDR3 DNA is TGTACCAGCAGCGTTCTAGCCTACGAGCAGTACTTC.

The CDR3, as DNA: TGCGCCAGCAGCTTGGGGACGCTTGAAAAACTGTTTTTT. It yields the protein CASSLGTLEKLFF. The chain has TRBV4-1 and TRBJ1-4; D perhaps matches TRBD1 (5 bases). From germline, CDR1 is MGHRA and CDR2 YSYEKL. This CDR3 has 13 residues. The V end lost 5 bases, the J end lost 7 bases, and 11 bases lay between the germline ends.

In this sample, this clonotype turned up a few times. V usage is TRBV10-1 and J usage is TRBJ2-1; the D gene is possibly TRBD1 (6 bases). Trimming stripped 2 bases from V and 9 bases from J, with 11 bases between. The CDR3 totals 13 residues. CDR1 and CDR2 (germline): WNHNN, SYGVQD (reference sequence). Here the CDR3 reads CASSEALGGEQFF. The DNA for the CDR3 is TGCGCCAGCAGTGAGGCACTAGGGGGTGAGCAGTTCTTC.

This clonotype was observed a few times. The chain links TRBV6-2 or TRBV6-3 to TRBJ2-1; 12 bases agree with TRBD2. The germline gives CDR1 MNHEY, CDR2 SVGEGT. This CDR3 spans 18 amino acids. V lost 2 bases and J lost 3; bases outside the gene matches: 8. The CDR3 DNA reads TGTGCCAGCAGTTACCCCCGACTAGCGGGAGAGGGCTACAATGAGCAGTTCTTC. Amino acid sequence: CASSYPRLAGEGYNEQFF.

This clonotype has just a few counts. CDR3 DNA: TGTGCCAGCAGCCAACCGGGACCCAGCACAGATACGCAGTATTTT. Amino acids: CASSQPGPSTDTQYF. The chain couples TRBV4-2 to TRBJ2-3; D tentatively reads TRBD1 or TRBD2 (5 bases each). From germline, CDR1 is LGHNA and CDR2 YNFKEQ. V was trimmed by 2 bases and J by 0 bases, leaving 9 bases between them. There are 15 residues in the CDR3.

This clonotype was observed at least ten times. The chain uses TRBV5-5 and TRBJ2-7; D unresolved. Trimming shortened V by 3 bases and J by 8 bases, and 12 bases separated the two germline ends. Germline V gene data show CDR1 as SGHKS and CDR2 as YYEKEE (reference sequence). The CDR3 runs to 12 residues. The CDR3 spells CASSSNLEQQYF. The CDR3 DNA sequence: TGTGCCAGCAGCTCGAATCTTGAGCAGCAGTACTTC.

V usage is TRBV30 and J usage is TRBJ1-2, with 8 nucleotides matching TRBD1. Germline values: CDR1 GTSNPN, CDR2 SVGIG (reference sequence). The junction had 5 bases not matched to a gene; V was cut back by 1 base and J by 4 bases. The CDR3 covers 14 residues. The CDR3 coding sequence is TGTGCCTGGAGTGATCGGACAGGGACCTATGGCTACACCTTC. Its protein product is CAWSDRTGTYGYTF.

The CDR3 protein is CASSFFPGQGRSYTF. CDR3 sequence (DNA): TGTGCCAGCAGTTTCTTCCCGGGACAGGGGCGTAGCTACACCTTC. The rearrangement uses TRBV12-3 or TRBV12-4 and TRBJ1-2, with 10 bases identical to TRBD1. V lost 3 bases, J lost 9 bases, and 10 bases stayed unmatched. The CDR3 covers 15 residues.

A few counts support this clonotype. The rearrangement joins TRBV6-2 or TRBV6-3 to TRBJ2-4; D is perhaps TRBD2 (6 bases). V was pared by 7 bases and J by 1 base, with 17 bases between. Germline V gives CDR1 MNHEY, CDR2 SVGEGT. This CDR3 spans 16 amino acids. As DNA, the CDR3 is TGTGCCAGCACCTCCGGGGCGGGGAGGGCCAAAAACATTCAGTACTTC. Protein: CASTSGAGRAKNIQYF.

The V and J genes are TRBV3-1 and TRBJ1-5; possibly TRBD1 for D (6 bases). The CDR3 runs 16 residues. Germline-derived CDR1 and CDR2 are LGHDT and YNNKEL (reference sequence). V lost 0 bases to trimming and J lost 7 bases, with 16 bases between them. The CDR3 loop is CASSQDPRGLGQPQHF. CDR3 DNA: TGTGCCAGCAGCCAAGATCCCAGGGGCCTCGGACAGCCCCAGCATTTT.

This clonotype showed up many times. This sequence joins TRBV15 and TRBJ2-5, with 9 positions matching TRBD2. V shed 0 bases and J 4 bases; nucleotides not matched to a gene: 6. CDR1 and CDR2 from the germline V gene are LNHNV and YYDKDF (reference sequence). The CDR3 consists of 16 residues. CDR3 in amino acids: CATSRDPTSGGETQYF. CDR3 coding DNA: TGTGCCACCAGCAGAGACCCGACTAGCGGAGGAGAGACCCAGTACTTC.

There are many counts of this clonotype. This sequence joins TRBV12-5 and TRBJ2-1; D is undetermined. This CDR3 region has 12 residues. V was trimmed by 6 bases and J by 5 bases, leaving 8 bases between them. The germline gives CDR1 LGHNT, CDR2 FRNRAP. The CDR3 coding sequence is TGTGCTAGTGGCAGAGACGACAATGAGCAGTTCTTC. It translates to CASGRDDNEQFF.

This clonotype has just a few counts. One end of the junction is discordant with germline, which a read error may explain. The chain combines TRBV7-3 with TRBJ2-7, with unresolved D. The J call may not be correct, given that the DNA end is closer to TRBJ2-5. This CDR3 is built from 13 residues. Germline V CDR1 and CDR2: SGHTA, FQGTGA. The CDR3 here is CAGSLTQEETQYF. The CDR3 coding sequence is TGTGCCGGCAGCTTAACGCAGGAGGAGACCCAGTACTTC.